This T cell receptor beta chain came from a study of radiotherapy plus CTLA-4 blockade in lung cancer (dated by TCRdb to 2016 to 2018). In the study overall: Objective responses occurred in roughly a sixth of enrolled patients, and approximately 34% achieved disease control. Broader findings and caveats from the paper: Increased serum interferon-beta after radiation, together with early dynamic changes in blood T cell clones, were reported to be the strongest predictors of response. After treatment with radiotherapy and ipilimumab, TCR clones that originated in tumors expanded in peripheral blood.

The cysteine opens and the phenylalanine closes a CDR3 of 14 amino acids. Left in the record is the CDR3 DNA by itself, 42 bases read in frame from the first base. The V and J ends are trimmed by 1 base and 3 bases, leaving 6 bases between them. The CDR1 and CDR2 encoded by the germline V gene (reference sequence) are LNHNV and YYDKDF. Points on this clone: Its cognate antigen has yet to be identified. No much larger clone exists at a distance of one base, and base qualities are not known.

The study tested focal radiation therapy combined with CTLA-4 blockade (ipilimumab) in patients with chemo-refractory metastatic non-small-cell lung cancer. Libraries were prepared through the immunoSEQ multiplex PCR assay. Entries here come from immuneACCESS through TCRdb and include only in-frame sequences with V and J called. Some clones fail to appear in such tables; in the studies checked, an unresolved V gene covers under half of the shortfall, and the cause of the remainder is unknown. Present in this sample are roughly 80,000 clones, 70% to 85% of which were seen just once. The top ten hold around 10% of the sample.

Recombination connected TRBV15 to TRBJ1-4; a confident D gene designation cannot be given. The sequences come from peripheral blood, collected from a patient treated with radiotherapy plus ipilimumab. This sequence was found in a human donor with non-small cell lung cancer whose response to radiotherapy plus ipilimumab could not be evaluated. The nucleotide sequence is given as TGTGCCACCAGCAGAGTTGCAGCTAATGAAAAACTGTTTTTT. Translated, it gives CATSRVAANEKLFF. With all but the CDR3 taken from the reference TRBV15 and TRBJ1-4 genes, the full variable domain is: DAMVIQNPRYQVTQFGKPVTLSCSQTLNHNVMYWYQQKSSQAPKLLFHYYDKDFNNEADTPDNFQSRRPNTSFCFLDIRSPGLGDTAMYLCATSRVAANEKLFFGSGTQLSVL.